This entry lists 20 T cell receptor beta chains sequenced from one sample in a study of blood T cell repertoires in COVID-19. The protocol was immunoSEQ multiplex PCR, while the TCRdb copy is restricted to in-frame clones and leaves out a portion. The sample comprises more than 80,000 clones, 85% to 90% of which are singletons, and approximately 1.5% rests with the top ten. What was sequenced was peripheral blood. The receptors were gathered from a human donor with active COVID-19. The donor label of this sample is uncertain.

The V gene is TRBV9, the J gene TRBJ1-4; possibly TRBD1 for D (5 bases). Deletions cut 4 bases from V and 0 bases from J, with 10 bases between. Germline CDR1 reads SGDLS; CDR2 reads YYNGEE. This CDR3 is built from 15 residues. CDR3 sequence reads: CASSQRGATNEKLFF. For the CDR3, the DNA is TGTGCCAGCAGCCAGCGGGGGGCAACTAATGAAAAACTGTTTTTT. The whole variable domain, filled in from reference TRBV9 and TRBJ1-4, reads DSGVTQTPKHLITATGQRVTLRCSPRSGDLSVYWYQQSLDQGLQFLIQYYNGEERAKGNILERFSAQQFPDLHSELNLSSLELGDSALYFCASSQRGATNEKLFFGSGTQLSVL.

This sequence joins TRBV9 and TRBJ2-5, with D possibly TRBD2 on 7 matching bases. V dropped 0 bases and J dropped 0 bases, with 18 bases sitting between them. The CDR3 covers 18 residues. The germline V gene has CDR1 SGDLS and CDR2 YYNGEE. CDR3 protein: CASSVVGKGGGNQETQYF. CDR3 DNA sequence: TGTGCCAGCAGCGTAGTCGGCAAAGGGGGGGGCAACCAAGAGACCCAGTACTTC.

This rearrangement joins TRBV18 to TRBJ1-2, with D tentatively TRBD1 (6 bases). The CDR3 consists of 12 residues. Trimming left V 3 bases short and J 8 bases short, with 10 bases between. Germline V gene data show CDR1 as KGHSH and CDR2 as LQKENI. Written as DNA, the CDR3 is TGTGCCAGCTCACCCGCGGGGGCCGGCTACACCTTC. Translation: CASSPAGAGYTF.

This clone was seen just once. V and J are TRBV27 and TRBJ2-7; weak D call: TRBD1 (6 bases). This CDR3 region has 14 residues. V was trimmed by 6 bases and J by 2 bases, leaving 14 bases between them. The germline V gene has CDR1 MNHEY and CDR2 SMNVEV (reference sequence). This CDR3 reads CASRPGHRAYEQYF. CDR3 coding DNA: TGTGCCAGCAGGCCGGGACATCGGGCCTACGAGCAGTACTTC.

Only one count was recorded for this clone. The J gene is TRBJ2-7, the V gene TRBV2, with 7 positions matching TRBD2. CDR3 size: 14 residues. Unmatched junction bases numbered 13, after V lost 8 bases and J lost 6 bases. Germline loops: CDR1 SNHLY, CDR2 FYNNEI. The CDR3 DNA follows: TGTGCCAGCTCGGGGTTGCGGGGGTGGGCCGAGCAGTACTTC. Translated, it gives CASSGLRGWAEQYF. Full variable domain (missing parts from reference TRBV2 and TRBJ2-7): EPEVTQTPSHQVTQMGQEVILRCVPISNHLYFYWYRQILGQKVEFLVSFYNNEISEKSEIFDDQFSVERPDGSNFTLKIRSTKLEDSAMYFCASSGLRGWAEQYFGPGTRLTVT.

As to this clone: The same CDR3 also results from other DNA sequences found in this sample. CDR3 in DNA: TGTGCCAGCCGGACAGGGGGGGATGAGCAGTTCTTC. This gives the protein CASRTGGDEQFF. The V gene is TRBV12-3 or TRBV12-4, the J gene TRBJ2-1, with 10 bases lining up with TRBD1. With V trimmed by 8 bases and J by 8 bases, 3 bases remained unmatched. CDR3 length equals 12 residues.

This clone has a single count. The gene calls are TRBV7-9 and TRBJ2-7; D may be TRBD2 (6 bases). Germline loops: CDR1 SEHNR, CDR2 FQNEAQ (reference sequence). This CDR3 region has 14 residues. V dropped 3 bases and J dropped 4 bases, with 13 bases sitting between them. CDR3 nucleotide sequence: TGTGCCAGCAGCTTCCCGGGGGATGGGTACGAGCAGTACTTC. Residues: CASSFPGDGYEQYF. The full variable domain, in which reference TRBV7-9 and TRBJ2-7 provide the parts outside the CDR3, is DTGVSQNPRHKITKRGQNVTFRCDPISEHNRLYWYRQTLGQGPEFLTYFQNEAQLEKSRLLSDRFSAERPKGSFSTLEIQRTEQGDSAMYLCASSFPGDGYEQYFGPGTRLTVT.

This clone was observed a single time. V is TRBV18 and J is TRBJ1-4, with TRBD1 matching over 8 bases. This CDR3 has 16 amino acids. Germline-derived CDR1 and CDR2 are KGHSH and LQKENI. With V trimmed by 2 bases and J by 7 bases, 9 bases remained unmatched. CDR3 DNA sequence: TGTGCCAGCTCACCAAGGCAGGGGGCCGGTATTGAAAAACTGTTTTTT. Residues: CASSPRQGAGIEKLFF.

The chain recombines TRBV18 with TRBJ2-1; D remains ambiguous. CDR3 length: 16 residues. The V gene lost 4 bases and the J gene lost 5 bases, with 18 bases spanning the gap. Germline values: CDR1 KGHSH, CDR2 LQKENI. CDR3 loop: CASSLLGSGWDNEQFF. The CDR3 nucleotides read TGTGCCAGCTCACTACTTGGGTCAGGATGGGACAATGAGCAGTTCTTC.

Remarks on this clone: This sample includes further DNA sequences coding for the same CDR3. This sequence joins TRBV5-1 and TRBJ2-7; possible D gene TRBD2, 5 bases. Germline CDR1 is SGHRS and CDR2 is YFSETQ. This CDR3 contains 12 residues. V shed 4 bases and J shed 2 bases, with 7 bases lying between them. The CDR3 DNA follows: TGCGCCAGCAGCCCGGGGACCTACGAGCAGTACTTC. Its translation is CASSPGTYEQYF.

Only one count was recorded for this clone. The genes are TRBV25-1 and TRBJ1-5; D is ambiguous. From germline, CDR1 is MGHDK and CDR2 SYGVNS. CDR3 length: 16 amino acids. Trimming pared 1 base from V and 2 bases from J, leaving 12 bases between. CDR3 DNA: TGTGCCAGCAGTGAATGGGGAGGGAAGGGCAATCAGCCCCAGCATTTT. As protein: CASSEWGGKGNQPQHF.

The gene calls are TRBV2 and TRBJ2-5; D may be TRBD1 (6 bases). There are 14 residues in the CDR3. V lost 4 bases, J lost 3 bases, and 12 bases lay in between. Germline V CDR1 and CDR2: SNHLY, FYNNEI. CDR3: CASSAVTGKETQYF. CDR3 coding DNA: TGTGCCAGCAGTGCCGTTACAGGGAAAGAGACCCAGTACTTC.

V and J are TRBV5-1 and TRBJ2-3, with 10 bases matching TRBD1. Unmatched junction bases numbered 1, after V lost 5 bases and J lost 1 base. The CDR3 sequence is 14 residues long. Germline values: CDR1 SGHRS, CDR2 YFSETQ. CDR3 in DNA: TGCGCCAGCAGGGGGACAGGGGGCACAGATACGCAGTATTTT. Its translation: CASRGTGGTDTQYF.

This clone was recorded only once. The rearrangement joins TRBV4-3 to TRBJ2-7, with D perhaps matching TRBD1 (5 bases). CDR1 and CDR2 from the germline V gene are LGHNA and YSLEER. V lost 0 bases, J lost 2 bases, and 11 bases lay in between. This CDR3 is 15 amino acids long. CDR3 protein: CASSQDPGPTYEQYF. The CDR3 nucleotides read TGCGCCAGCAGCCAAGATCCAGGGCCTACCTACGAGCAGTACTTC.

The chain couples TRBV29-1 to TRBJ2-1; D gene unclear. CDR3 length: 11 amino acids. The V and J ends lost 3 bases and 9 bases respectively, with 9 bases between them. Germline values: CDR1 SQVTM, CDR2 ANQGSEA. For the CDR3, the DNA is TGCAGCGTTGAGAGTCCACCTGAGCAGTTCTTC. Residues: CSVESPPEQFF.

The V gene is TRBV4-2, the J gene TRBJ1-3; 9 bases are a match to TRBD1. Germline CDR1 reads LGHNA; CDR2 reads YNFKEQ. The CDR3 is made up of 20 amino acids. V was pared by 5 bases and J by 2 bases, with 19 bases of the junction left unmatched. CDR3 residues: CASSSSHPGQGPFPGNTIYF. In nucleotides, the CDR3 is TGTGCCAGCAGCTCTAGTCATCCGGGACAGGGTCCCTTTCCTGGAAACACCATATATTTT.

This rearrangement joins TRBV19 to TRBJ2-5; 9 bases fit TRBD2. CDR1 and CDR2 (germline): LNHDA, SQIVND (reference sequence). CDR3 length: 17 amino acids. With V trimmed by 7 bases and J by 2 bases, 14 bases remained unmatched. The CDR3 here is CASTPEGLASMQETQYF. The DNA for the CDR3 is TGTGCCAGTACCCCCGAAGGACTAGCGTCGATGCAAGAGACCCAGTACTTC.

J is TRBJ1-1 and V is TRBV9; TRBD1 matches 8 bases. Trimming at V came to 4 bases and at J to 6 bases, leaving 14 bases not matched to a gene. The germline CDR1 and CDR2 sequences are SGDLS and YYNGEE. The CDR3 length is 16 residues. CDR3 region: CASSREMGQALAEAFF. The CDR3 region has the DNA TGTGCCAGCAGCCGAGAAATGGGACAGGCCCTCGCTGAAGCTTTCTTT.

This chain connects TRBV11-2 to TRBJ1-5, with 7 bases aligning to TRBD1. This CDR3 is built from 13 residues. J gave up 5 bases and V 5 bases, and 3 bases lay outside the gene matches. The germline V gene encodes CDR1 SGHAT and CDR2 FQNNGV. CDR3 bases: TGTGCCAGCAGCCGGGGACAGTATCAGCCCCAGCATTTT. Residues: CASSRGQYQPQHF.

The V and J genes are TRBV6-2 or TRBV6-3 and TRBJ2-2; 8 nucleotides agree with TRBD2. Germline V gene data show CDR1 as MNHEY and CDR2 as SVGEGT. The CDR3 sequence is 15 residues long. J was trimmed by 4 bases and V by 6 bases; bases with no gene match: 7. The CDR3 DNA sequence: TGTGCCAGCAGCCTCCTAACTAGCGGCACCGGGGAGCTGTTTTTT. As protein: CASSLLTSGTGELFF.